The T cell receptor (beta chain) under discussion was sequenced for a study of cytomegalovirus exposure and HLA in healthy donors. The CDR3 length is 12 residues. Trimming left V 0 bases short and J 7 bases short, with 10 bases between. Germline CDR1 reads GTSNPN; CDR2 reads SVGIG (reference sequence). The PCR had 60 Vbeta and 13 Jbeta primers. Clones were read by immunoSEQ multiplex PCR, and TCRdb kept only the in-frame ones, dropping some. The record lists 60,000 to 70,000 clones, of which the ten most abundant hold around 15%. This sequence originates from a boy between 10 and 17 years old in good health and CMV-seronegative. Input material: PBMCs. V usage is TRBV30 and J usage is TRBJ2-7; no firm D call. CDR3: CAWSVGTIEQYF. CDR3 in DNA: TGTGCCTGGAGTGTGGGTACTATTGAGCAGTACTTC.